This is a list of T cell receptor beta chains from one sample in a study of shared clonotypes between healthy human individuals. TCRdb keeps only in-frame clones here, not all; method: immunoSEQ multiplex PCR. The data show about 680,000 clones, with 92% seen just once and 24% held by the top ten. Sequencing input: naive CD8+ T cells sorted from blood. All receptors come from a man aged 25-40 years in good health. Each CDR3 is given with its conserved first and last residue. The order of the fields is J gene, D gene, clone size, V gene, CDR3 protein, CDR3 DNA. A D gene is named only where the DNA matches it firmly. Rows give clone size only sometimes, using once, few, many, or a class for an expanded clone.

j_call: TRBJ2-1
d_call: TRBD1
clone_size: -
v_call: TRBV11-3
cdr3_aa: CASSPRQGAYDEQFF
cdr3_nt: TGTGCCAGCAGCCCTAGACAGGGGGCCTACGATGAGCAGTTCTTC

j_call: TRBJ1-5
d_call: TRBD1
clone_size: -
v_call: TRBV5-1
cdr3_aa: CASSLWTGDQPQHF
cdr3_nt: TGCGCCAGCAGCTTGTGGACAGGGGATCAGCCCCAGCATTTT

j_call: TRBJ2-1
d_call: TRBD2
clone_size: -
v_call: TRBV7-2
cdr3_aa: CASSPGLAGELGRSNEQFF
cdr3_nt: TGTGCCAGCAGCCCGGGACTAGCGGGAGAGTTGGGGAGGTCCAATGAGCAGTTCTTC

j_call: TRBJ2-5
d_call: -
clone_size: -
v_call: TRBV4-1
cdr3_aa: CASSQDRVDEETQYF
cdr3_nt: TGCGCCAGCAGCCAAGATCGGGTGGATGAAGAGACCCAGTACTTC

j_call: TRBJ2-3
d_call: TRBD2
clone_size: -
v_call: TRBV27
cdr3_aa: CASSPRGGRSTDTQYF
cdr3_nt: TGTGCCAGCAGTCCTCGCGGGGGTCGAAGCACAGATACGCAGTATTTT

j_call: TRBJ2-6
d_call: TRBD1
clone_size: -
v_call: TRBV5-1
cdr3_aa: CASSKGTGRSSGANVLTF
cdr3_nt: TGCGCCAGCAGCAAAGGGACAGGCCGGTCCTCTGGGGCCAACGTCCTGACTTTC

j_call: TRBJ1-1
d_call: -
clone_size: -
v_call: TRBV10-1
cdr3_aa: CASSESGGKDTEAFF
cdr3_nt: TGCGCCAGCAGTGAGTCGGGGGGGAAAGACACTGAAGCTTTCTTT

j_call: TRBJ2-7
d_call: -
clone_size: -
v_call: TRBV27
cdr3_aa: CASSLVGGTATYEQYF
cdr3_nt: TGTGCCAGCAGTTTGGTTGGCGGGACCGCGACCTACGAGCAGTACTTC

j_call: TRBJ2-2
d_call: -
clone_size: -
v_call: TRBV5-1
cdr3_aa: CASSLLGDTGELFF
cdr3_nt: TGCGCCAGCAGCTTATTAGGGGACACCGGGGAGCTGTTTTTT

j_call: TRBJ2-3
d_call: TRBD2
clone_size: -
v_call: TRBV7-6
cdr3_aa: CASSWGTSGSGDTQYF
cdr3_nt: TGTGCCAGCAGCTGGGGGACTAGCGGGAGTGGGGATACGCAGTATTTT

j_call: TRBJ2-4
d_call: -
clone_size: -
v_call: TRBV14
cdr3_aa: CASSQELKTPGAKNIQYF
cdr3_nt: TGTGCCAGCAGCCAAGAGTTAAAGACTCCTGGAGCCAAAAACATTCAGTACTTC

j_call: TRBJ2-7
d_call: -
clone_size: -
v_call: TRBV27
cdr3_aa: CASSLYGPTYEQYF
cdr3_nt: TGTGCCAGCAGTTTATACGGGCCTACCTACGAGCAGTACTTC

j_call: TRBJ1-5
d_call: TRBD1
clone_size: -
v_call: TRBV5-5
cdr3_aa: CASSLRTGGNQPQHF
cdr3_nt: TGTGCCAGCAGCTTGAGGACAGGGGGTAATCAGCCCCAGCATTTT

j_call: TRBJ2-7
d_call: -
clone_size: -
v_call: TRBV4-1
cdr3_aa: CASSQIRDPEQYF
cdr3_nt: TGCGCCAGCAGCCAAATACGGGACCCCGAGCAGTACTTC

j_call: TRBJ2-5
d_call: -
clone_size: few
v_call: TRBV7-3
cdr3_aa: CASSDHGTEETQYF
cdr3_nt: TGTGCCAGCAGCGACCACGGGACTGAAGAGACCCAGTACTTC

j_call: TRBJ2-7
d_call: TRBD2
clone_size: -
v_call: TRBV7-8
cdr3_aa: CASSLELAGATYEQYF
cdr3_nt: TGTGCCAGCAGCTTAGAGCTAGCGGGAGCGACCTACGAGCAGTACTTC

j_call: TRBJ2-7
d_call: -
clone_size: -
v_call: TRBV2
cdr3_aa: CASSGSGFNSYEQYF
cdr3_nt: TGTGCCAGCAGTGGGTCGGGGTTTAACTCCTACGAGCAGTACTTC

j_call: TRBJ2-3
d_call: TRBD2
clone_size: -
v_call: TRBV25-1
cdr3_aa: CASSEVVAGGSAQYF
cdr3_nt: TGTGCCAGCAGTGAAGTGGTAGCGGGAGGTTCTGCGCAGTATTTT

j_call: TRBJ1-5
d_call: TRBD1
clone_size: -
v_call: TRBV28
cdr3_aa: CASSFGTVFKQPQHF
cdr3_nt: TGTGCCAGCAGTTTCGGGACAGTGTTCAAACAGCCCCAGCATTTT

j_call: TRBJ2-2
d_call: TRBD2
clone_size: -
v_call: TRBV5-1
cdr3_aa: CASSFHLAGRNTGELFF
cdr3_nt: TGCGCCAGCAGCTTTCATCTAGCGGGAAGGAACACCGGGGAGCTGTTTTTT

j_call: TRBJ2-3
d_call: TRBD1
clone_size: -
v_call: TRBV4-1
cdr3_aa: CASSQVVDRADSTDTQYF
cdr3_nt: TGCGCCAGCAGCCAAGTTGTGGACAGGGCGGACTCCACAGATACGCAGTATTTT

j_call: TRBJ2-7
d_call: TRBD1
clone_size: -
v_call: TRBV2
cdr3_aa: CASSKGGQSYEQYF
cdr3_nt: TGTGCCAGCAGTAAAGGGGGACAGTCCTACGAGCAGTACTTC

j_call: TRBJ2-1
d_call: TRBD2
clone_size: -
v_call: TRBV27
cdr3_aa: CASSLSSSGRASEQFF
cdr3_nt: TGTGCCAGCAGTTTGAGCTCTAGCGGGAGGGCCAGTGAGCAGTTCTTC

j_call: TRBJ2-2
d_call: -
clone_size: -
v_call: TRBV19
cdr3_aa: CASTDVGAGELFF
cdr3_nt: TGTGCCAGCACAGACGTAGGGGCTGGGGAGCTGTTTTTT

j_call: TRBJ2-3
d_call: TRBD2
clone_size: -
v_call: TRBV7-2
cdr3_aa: CASSGGEADTQYF
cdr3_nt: TGTGCCAGCTCGGGGGGTGAGGCAGATACGCAGTATTTT

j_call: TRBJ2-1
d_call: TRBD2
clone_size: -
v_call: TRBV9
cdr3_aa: CASSAEPGLAGVSYNEQFF
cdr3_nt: TGTGCCAGCAGCGCCGAGCCGGGACTAGCGGGAGTCTCCTACAATGAGCAGTTCTTC

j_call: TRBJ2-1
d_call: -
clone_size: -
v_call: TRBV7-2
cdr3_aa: CASSLVPVPEGPSYNEQFF
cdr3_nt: TGTGCCAGCAGCTTAGTACCTGTTCCGGAGGGTCCCTCCTACAATGAGCAGTTCTTC

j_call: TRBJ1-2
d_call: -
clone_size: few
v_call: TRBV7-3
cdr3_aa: CASSFQGNYGYTF
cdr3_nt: TGTGCCAGCAGCTTCCAGGGGAACTATGGCTACACCTTC

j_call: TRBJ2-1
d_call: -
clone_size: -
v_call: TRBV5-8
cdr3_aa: CASRGLGSSYNEQFF
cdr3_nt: TGTGCCAGCAGGGGACTTGGTAGCTCCTACAATGAGCAGTTCTTC

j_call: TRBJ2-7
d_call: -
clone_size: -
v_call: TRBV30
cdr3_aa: CAWSPTYDYEQYF
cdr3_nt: TGTGCCTGGAGTCCTACCTATGACTACGAGCAGTACTTC

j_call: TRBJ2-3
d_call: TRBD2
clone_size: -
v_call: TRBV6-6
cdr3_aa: CASSYSALAGRDTQYF
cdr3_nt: TGTGCCAGCAGTTACTCAGCACTAGCGGGAAGGGATACGCAGTATTTT

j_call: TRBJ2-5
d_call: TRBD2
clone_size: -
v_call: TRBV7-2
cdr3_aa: CASSLFGEGQETQYF
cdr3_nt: TGTGCCAGCAGCTTATTCGGGGAGGGCCAAGAGACCCAGTACTTC

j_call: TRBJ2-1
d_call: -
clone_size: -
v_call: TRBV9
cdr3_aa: CASSAKVDFYNEQFF
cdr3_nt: TGTGCCAGCAGCGCTAAAGTGGACTTCTACAATGAGCAGTTCTTC

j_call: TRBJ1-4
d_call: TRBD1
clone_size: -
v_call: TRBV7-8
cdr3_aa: CASSPGTGGLGEKLFF
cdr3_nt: TGTGCCAGCAGCCCCGGGACAGGGGGCCTGGGAGAAAAACTGTTTTTT

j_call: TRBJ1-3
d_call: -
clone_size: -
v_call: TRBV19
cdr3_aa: CASSPTSTLSGNTIYF
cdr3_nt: TGTGCCAGTAGTCCGACCTCGACACTCTCTGGAAACACCATATATTTT

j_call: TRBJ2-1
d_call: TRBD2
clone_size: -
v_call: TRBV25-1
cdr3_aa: CASSDRPGLAGSNEQFF
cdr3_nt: TGTGCCAGCAGTGATAGGCCGGGACTAGCGGGTTCCAATGAGCAGTTCTTC

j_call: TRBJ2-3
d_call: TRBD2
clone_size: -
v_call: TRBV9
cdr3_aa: CASSVEGLVGSDTQYF
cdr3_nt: TGTGCCAGCAGCGTAGAGGGACTAGTAGGTTCAGATACGCAGTATTTT

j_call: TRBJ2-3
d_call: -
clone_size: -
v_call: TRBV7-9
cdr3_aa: CASSSPGGTDTQYF
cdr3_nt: TGTGCCAGCAGCTCGCCGGGGGGCACAGATACGCAGTATTTT

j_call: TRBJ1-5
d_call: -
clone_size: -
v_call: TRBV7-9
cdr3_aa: CASSLGLRDGNQPQHF
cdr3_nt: TGTGCCAGCAGCTTAGGTCTCCGGGACGGCAATCAGCCCCAGCATTTT

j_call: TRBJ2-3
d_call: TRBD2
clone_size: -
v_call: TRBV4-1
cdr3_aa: CASSQDLSPGLASSDTQYF
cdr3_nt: TGCGCCAGCAGCCAAGATTTATCCCCCGGACTAGCGAGTTCAGATACGCAGTATTTT

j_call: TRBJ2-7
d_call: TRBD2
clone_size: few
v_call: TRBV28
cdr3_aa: CASTRRGGGPLEQYF
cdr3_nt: TGTGCCAGCACCCGCCGCGGGGGTGGTCCCTTGGAGCAGTACTTC

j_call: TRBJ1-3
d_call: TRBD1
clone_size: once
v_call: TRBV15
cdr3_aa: CATSRPGTARNTIYF
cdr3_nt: TGTGCCACCAGCAGGCCTGGGACAGCAAGAAACACCATATATTTT